Shown below are 25 T cell receptor beta chains from a single sample sequenced in a study of control samples from healthy donors and cancer patients. Profiled with immunoSEQ multiplex PCR; TCRdb holds only in-frame clones, not every one. The sample has approximately 190,000 clones. The sequenced sample consisted of blood. Every receptor here comes from a woman in her twenties or thirties in good health.

The rearrangement links TRBV6-5 to TRBJ2-7; D gene uncertain. V was shortened by 6 bases and J by 1 base, with 7 bases between the two germline ends. This CDR3 has 12 residues. Germline values: CDR1 MNHEY, CDR2 SVGAGI. The DNA of the CDR3 is TGTGCCAGCAGGGATAGTTCCTACGAGCAGTACTTC. Protein sequence: CASRDSSYEQYF.

The chain carries TRBV25-1 and TRBJ1-5; weak D call: TRBD1 (5 bases). Per the germline V gene, CDR1 is MGHDK and CDR2 is SYGVNS. V was clipped by 6 bases and J by 9 bases, with 12 bases between them. The CDR3 length is 12 residues. The CDR3 DNA reads TGTGCCAGCAGCCAAGGGGAGGGGCCCCAGCATTTT. Protein: CASSQGEGPQHF. Full variable domain (outside the CDR3, taken from reference TRBV25-1 and TRBJ1-5): EADIYQTPRYLVIGTGKKITLECSQTMGHDKMYWYQQDPGMELHLIHYSYGVNSTEKGDLSSESTVSRIRTEHFPLTLESARPSHTSQYLCASSQGEGPQHFGDGTRLSIL.

The V gene is TRBV28, the J gene TRBJ1-2; D is undetermined. V was shortened by 6 bases and J by 2 bases, with 10 bases between the two germline ends. The germline CDR1 and CDR2 sequences are MDHEN and SYDVKM. The CDR3 is 13 amino acids. CDR3 coding DNA: TGTGCCAGCAGCCCAGATACAAACTATGGCTACACCTTC. It yields the protein CASSPDTNYGYTF.

J is TRBJ1-1 and V is TRBV5-1, with D perhaps matching TRBD1 (6 bases). Germline V lookup: CDR1 SGHRS, CDR2 YFSETQ. This CDR3 is 14 amino acids long. Trimming removed 4 bases at V and 0 bases at J, with 10 bases between. The CDR3 is CASSGNRVNTEAFF. The CDR3, as DNA: TGCGCCAGCAGCGGCAACAGGGTGAACACTGAAGCTTTCTTT. Full variable domain (outside the CDR3, taken from reference TRBV5-1 and TRBJ1-1): KAGVTQTPRYLIKTRGQQVTLSCSPISGHRSVSWYQQTPGQGLQFLFEYFSETQRNKGNFPGRFSGRQFSNSRSEMNVSTLELGDSALYLCASSGNRVNTEAFFGQGTRLTVV.

V and J are TRBV18 and TRBJ2-5; 10 positions agree with TRBD2. V trimming: 3 bases; J trimming: 2 bases; junction bases outside the gene matches: 6. This CDR3 has 16 residues. CDR1 is KGHSH and CDR2 is LQKENI in the germline V gene. CDR3 DNA: TGTGCCAGCTCACCCCGGCTAGCGGGGGAACAAGAGACCCAGTACTTC. Protein sequence: CASSPRLAGEQETQYF. The full variable domain, rest sourced from reference TRBV18 and TRBJ2-5, is NAGVMQNPRHLVRRRGQEARLRCSPMKGHSHVYWYRQLPEEGLKFMVYLQKENIIDESGMPKERFSAEFPKEGPSILRIQQVVRGDSAAYFCASSPRLAGEQETQYFGPGTRLLVL.

The CDR3 DNA follows: TGTGCCAGCAGCTTAGAGGGGCAGCCCCAGCATTTT. The encoded protein is CASSLEGQPQHF. This rearrangement joins TRBV11-2 to TRBJ1-5; the D is unclear. CDR3 length: 12 amino acids. Trimming removed 0 bases at V and 7 bases at J, with 4 bases between. Looked up from germline, CDR1 is SGHAT and CDR2 is FQNNGV.

The J gene is TRBJ1-5, the V gene TRBV18, with D possibly TRBD1 on 6 matching bases. CDR1 and CDR2 (germline): KGHSH, LQKENI. With 3 bases removed from V and 2 bases from J, the gap between germline ends came to 17 bases. This CDR3 is built from 17 residues. CDR3: CASSPLGGGGGNQPQHF. CDR3 DNA sequence: TGTGCCAGCTCACCGTTAGGGGGTGGGGGGGGCAATCAGCCCCAGCATTTT. Looking up the rest from reference TRBV18 and TRBJ1-5 gives the full variable domain: NAGVMQNPRHLVRRRGQEARLRCSPMKGHSHVYWYRQLPEEGLKFMVYLQKENIIDESGMPKERFSAEFPKEGPSILRIQQVVRGDSAAYFCASSPLGGGGGNQPQHFGDGTRLSIL.

The genes are TRBV10-2 and TRBJ2-7; 9 bases agree with TRBD2. This CDR3 has 13 amino acids. The germline V gene encodes CDR1 WSHSY and CDR2 SAAADI. Unmatched junction bases numbered 5, after V lost 7 bases and J lost 4 bases. The CDR3 DNA sequence: TGCGCCAGCAAGACTAGCGGAGAGTACGAGCAGTACTTC. This sequence encodes CASKTSGEYEQYF.

The J gene is TRBJ1-5, the V gene TRBV5-1; the D is unclear. Germline-derived CDR1 and CDR2 are SGHRS and YFSETQ. This CDR3 has 13 amino acids. V was trimmed by 0 bases and J by 3 bases, leaving 4 bases between them. This CDR3 reads CASSLGDNQPQHF. Here the CDR3 DNA reads TGCGCCAGCAGCTTGGGCGACAATCAGCCCCAGCATTTT.

The chain recombines TRBV19 with TRBJ1-6; D not resolved. The germline gives CDR1 LNHDA, CDR2 SQIVND (reference sequence). Trimming removed 5 bases at V and 6 bases at J, with 11 bases between. CDR3 length: 14 amino acids. The CDR3 here is CASSARTGNSPLHF. The CDR3, as DNA: TGTGCCAGTAGTGCGCGGACCGGTAATTCACCCCTCCACTTT.

The chain is built from TRBV7-2 and TRBJ2-5, with 8 bases lining up with TRBD2. The CDR3 spans 16 residues. Germline CDR1 SGHTA, CDR2 FQGNSA. V was pared by 5 bases and J by 1 base, with 9 bases of the junction left unmatched. CDR3 sequence reads: CASSPGGVAFQETQYF. The CDR3 nucleotides read TGTGCCAGCAGCCCCGGGGGGGTAGCCTTCCAAGAGACCCAGTACTTC.

The chain is built from TRBV19 and TRBJ2-1; possibly TRBD2 for D (5 bases). The CDR3 is made up of 14 amino acids. Germline V gene data show CDR1 as LNHDA and CDR2 as SQIVND (reference sequence). The ends were cut back, 4 bases at V and 6 bases at J, with 13 bases in the middle. The CDR3 DNA reads TGTGCCAGTAGTACTATGGACTGGGGCAATGAGCAGTTCTTC. This translates into CASSTMDWGNEQFF.

This sequence joins TRBV7-9 and TRBJ1-5, with D possibly TRBD1 on 6 matching bases. Trimming shortened V by 8 bases and J by 7 bases, and 18 bases separated the two germline ends. Germline V gene lookup returns CDR1 SEHNR and CDR2 FQNEAQ (reference sequence). The CDR3 covers 14 residues. The CDR3 protein is CASQKAGAGQPQHF. The CDR3 DNA is TGTGCCAGCCAAAAAGCGGGGGCAGGGCAGCCCCAGCATTTT. Based on the CDR3 plus reference TRBV7-9 and TRBJ1-5, the full variable domain is DTGVSQNPRHKITKRGQNVTFRCDPISEHNRLYWYRQTLGQGPEFLTYFQNEAQLEKSRLLSDRFSAERPKGSFSTLEIQRTEQGDSAMYLCASQKAGAGQPQHFGDGTRLSIL.

The chain is built from TRBV2 and TRBJ2-1; TRBD1 agrees at 8 bases. The CDR3 length is 15 residues. The J segment lost 7 bases and the V segment lost 6 bases, leaving 11 bases of the junction unmatched. Per germline, CDR1 SNHLY and CDR2 FYNNEI. This CDR3 is CASRDRVLRQNEQFF. CDR3 sequence (DNA): TGTGCCAGCAGGGACAGGGTCCTCCGTCAGAATGAGCAGTTCTTC.

V gene TRBV9 combines with J gene TRBJ1-6; D not certain. The CDR3 is 13 amino acids. V lost 0 bases and J 9 bases, leaving 7 bases between the germline ends. The germline gives CDR1 SGDLS, CDR2 YYNGEE. The CDR3 is CASSVGEGSPLHF. CDR3 nucleotide sequence: TGTGCCAGCAGCGTAGGCGAGGGTTCACCCCTCCACTTT.

The V gene is TRBV5-7, the J gene TRBJ2-7; 8 bases align to TRBD1. TRBV5-7 is an ORF for which the function is uncertain. Losses at the gene ends were 5 bases for V and 3 bases for J; bases not matched to a gene: 13. This CDR3 region has 16 residues. CDR3 bases: TGTGCCAGCAGTCTCCTAGGACAGGGTGGGCGCTACGAGCAGTACTTC. Protein: CASSLLGQGGRYEQYF.

Details on this clone: One end of the junction does not line up with germline, which may come from a read error. The chain couples TRBV6-5 to TRBJ2-2, with D perhaps given as TRBD1 or TRBD2 (6 bases each). The germline CDR1 and CDR2 sequences are MNHEY and SVGAGI. The CDR3 consists of 15 residues. CDR3 coding DNA: TGTGCCAGCACTTACACGGGGGCCCGGACCGGGGAGCTGTTTTTT. Translating gives CASTYTGARTGELFF.

V gene TRBV5-5 combines with J gene TRBJ1-3; TRBD1 matches 7 bases. The CDR3 spans 17 residues. The junction had 16 bases not matched to a gene; V was cut back by 6 bases and J by 4 bases. Germline CDR1 is SGHKS and CDR2 is YYEKEE (reference sequence). Here the CDR3 reads CASTITPGTVAGNTIYF. In DNA, the CDR3 is TGTGCCAGCACCATCACGCCGGGGACAGTGGCAGGAAACACCATATATTTT.

The chain couples TRBV6-6 to TRBJ1-2, with 7 bases that match TRBD1. V lost 11 bases and J lost 7; bases outside the gene matches: 10. This CDR3 is 12 amino acids long. Germline loops: CDR1 MNHNY, CDR2 SVGAGI (reference sequence). CDR3 sequence: CAVKMTGSGYTF. The CDR3, as DNA: TGTGCCGTAAAGATGACAGGGTCTGGCTACACCTTC.

V is TRBV3-1 (or the pseudogene TRBV3-2) and J is TRBJ1-4; D is possibly TRBD1 (6 bases). This CDR3 has 15 amino acids. CDR1 and CDR2 from the germline V gene are LGHDT and YNNKEL (reference sequence). Trimming removed 3 bases at V and 5 bases at J, with 13 bases between. The CDR3 sequence: CASSHLGGANEKLFF. CDR3 sequence (DNA): TGTGCCAGCAGCCACCTGGGGGGCGCGAATGAAAAACTGTTTTTT.

The V call is TRBV28, the J call TRBJ1-5; 7 nucleotides align to TRBD1. CDR3 length: 15 residues. From germline, CDR1 is MDHEN and CDR2 SYDVKM. J gave up 3 bases and V 5 bases, and 7 bases lay outside the gene matches. The CDR3 region is CASSPPDRNNQPQHF. The CDR3 DNA reads TGTGCCAGCAGTCCTCCGGACAGGAACAATCAGCCCCAGCATTTT.

The chain couples TRBV28 to TRBJ2-6; either TRBD1 or TRBD2 may fit D (5 bases each). The CDR3 extends over 16 amino acids. V lost 11 bases to trimming and J lost 2 bases, with 19 bases between them. Germline CDR1 reads MDHEN; CDR2 reads SYDVKM. This CDR3 is CACKGRVATGANVLTF. The CDR3 DNA reads TGTGCCTGCAAGGGGCGGGTGGCTACTGGGGCCAACGTCCTGACTTTC.

Concerning this clone itself: At one end the junction does not follow the germline gene, possibly because of a read error. This CDR3 reads CAWSNGQRQHF. Written as DNA, the CDR3 is TGTGCCTGGAGTAACGGACAGCGCCAGCATTTT. V and J are TRBV30 and TRBJ1-5; D perhaps matches TRBD1 (6 bases). There are 11 residues in the CDR3. CDR1 is GTSNPN and CDR2 is SVGIG in the germline V gene (reference sequence).

The J gene is TRBJ2-3, the V gene TRBV20-1, with D possibly TRBD2 on 5 matching bases. Germline assignment: CDR1 DFQATT and CDR2 SNEGSKA (reference sequence). The CDR3 is 12 residues long. V lost 3 bases and J 4 bases, leaving 8 bases between the germline ends. The CDR3 reads CSASERADTQYF. Written as DNA, the CDR3 is TGCAGTGCTAGTGAGAGGGCAGATACGCAGTATTTT.

This chain connects TRBV18 to TRBJ1-4, with TRBD1 as a possible D gene (5 bases). V was clipped by 6 bases and J by 2 bases, with 16 bases between them. The length of the CDR3 is 16 residues. CDR1 is KGHSH, CDR2 LQKENI, per germline. In DNA, the CDR3 is TGTGCCAGCTCCCTAACCCCGGGACGGACTAATGAAAAACTGTTTTTT. Protein: CASSLTPGRTNEKLFF.